This is a list of T cell receptor beta chains from one sample in a study of human T cells and chemical hapten exposure. Using its own MiXCR run on the RACE reads, TCRdb lists one record per CDR3 protein. The sample lists about 190,000 distinct CDR3 sequences; about 22% were seen once. Sample: whole blood, taken in connection with sensitization to the hapten diphenylcyclopropenone (DPC). The receptor set was obtained from a woman aged 35 to 49 with alopecia areata. Some clones in this sample may be carry-over from other donors' samples. Each CDR3 is given with its conserved first and last residue. A D gene is named only where the DNA matches it firmly. Size values are once, few and many counts, or a class for expanded clones, and some rows have none.

cdr3_aa: CAIKAPSYNEQFF
cdr3_nt: TGTGCCATCAAAGCGCCCTCCTACAATGAGCAGTTCTTC
d_call: .
clone_size: few
v_call: TRBV10-3
j_call: TRBJ2-1

cdr3_aa: CASSLVRTYEQYF
cdr3_nt: TGTGCCAGCAGTTTAGTACGGACCTACGAGCAGTACTTC
d_call: .
clone_size: .
v_call: TRBV28
j_call: TRBJ2-7

cdr3_aa: CSVGTGYEQYF
cdr3_nt: TGCAGCGTTGGGACTGGTTACGAGCAGTACTTC
d_call: .
clone_size: few
v_call: TRBV29-1
j_call: TRBJ2-7

cdr3_aa: CASSFGVQGAADTQYF
cdr3_nt: TGTGCCAGCAGTTTTGGGGTACAGGGGGCCGCAGATACGCAGTATTTT
d_call: TRBD1
clone_size: .
v_call: TRBV28
j_call: TRBJ2-3

cdr3_aa: CASSRTEQGGTYEQYF
cdr3_nt: TGTGCCAGCAGTAGAACTGAACAGGGAGGGACCTACGAGCAGTACTTC
d_call: .
clone_size: .
v_call: TRBV2
j_call: TRBJ2-7

cdr3_aa: CASSGTGGHEKLFF
cdr3_nt: TGTGCCAGCAGTGGGACAGGGGGTCATGAAAAACTGTTTTTT
d_call: TRBD1
clone_size: once
v_call: TRBV2
j_call: TRBJ1-4

cdr3_aa: CASSSTAYEKLFF
cdr3_nt: TGTGCCAGCAGCTCCACAGCGTATGAAAAACTGTTTTTT
d_call: .
clone_size: .
v_call: TRBV7-9
j_call: TRBJ1-4

cdr3_aa: CASSYGGRRYF
cdr3_nt: TGTGCCAGCAGTTACGGCGGGAGGAGGTACTTC
d_call: TRBD2
clone_size: .
v_call: TRBV6-2/TRBV6-3
j_call: TRBJ2-5

cdr3_aa: CASSPGPNSNQPQHF
cdr3_nt: TGTGCCAGCAGCCCAGGACCGAATAGCAATCAGCCCCAGCATTTT
d_call: .
clone_size: few
v_call: TRBV7-2
j_call: TRBJ1-5

cdr3_aa: CAISESDRVVTEAFF
cdr3_nt: TGTGCCATCAGTGAGTCGGACAGGGTGGTCACTGAAGCTTTCTTT
d_call: TRBD1
clone_size: .
v_call: TRBV10-3
j_call: TRBJ1-1

cdr3_aa: CASSQGTGGGQPQHF
cdr3_nt: TGTGCCAGCAGCCAAGGGACAGGGGGTGGTCAGCCCCAGCATTTT
d_call: TRBD1
clone_size: .
v_call: TRBV7-8
j_call: TRBJ1-5

cdr3_aa: CASSLQRSTDTQYF
cdr3_nt: TGTGCCAGCAGCTTACAGCGCTCCACAGATACGCAGTATTTT
d_call: .
clone_size: .
v_call: TRBV7-6
j_call: TRBJ2-3

cdr3_aa: CAISAQTNTEAFF
cdr3_nt: TGTGCCATCAGTGCCCAGACGAACACTGAAGCTTTCTTT
d_call: .
clone_size: .
v_call: TRBV10-3
j_call: TRBJ1-1

cdr3_aa: CASSAGVIAKNIQYF
cdr3_nt: TGTGCCAGCAGCGCAGGGGTCATAGCCAAAAACATTCAGTACTTC
d_call: .
clone_size: .
v_call: TRBV6-1
j_call: TRBJ2-4

cdr3_aa: CASSLGVLSHEQFF
cdr3_nt: TGTGCTAGCAGCTTAGGGGTCTTATCCCATGAGCAGTTCTTC
d_call: .
clone_size: .
v_call: TRBV7-7
j_call: TRBJ2-1

cdr3_aa: CASDRATQPKTQYF
cdr3_nt: TGTGCCAGCGATCGGGCTACCCAACCGAAGACCCAGTACTTC
d_call: .
clone_size: .
v_call: TRBV28
j_call: TRBJ2-5

cdr3_aa: CASSLGQTKTGELFF
cdr3_nt: TGTGCCAGCAGCTTGGGACAGACAAAAACCGGGGAGCTGTTTTTT
d_call: TRBD1
clone_size: .
v_call: TRBV7-2
j_call: TRBJ2-2

cdr3_aa: CSAEESGRGTDTQYF
cdr3_nt: TGCAGTGCAGAGGAGAGCGGGAGAGGAACAGATACGCAGTATTTT
d_call: TRBD2
clone_size: many
v_call: TRBV20-1
j_call: TRBJ2-3

cdr3_aa: CASTPGGISTDTQYF
cdr3_nt: TGTGCCAGCACCCCCGGGGGGATCAGCACAGATACGCAGTATTTT
d_call: TRBD2
clone_size: many
v_call: TRBV7-6
j_call: TRBJ2-3

cdr3_aa: CASSGGGQEETQYF
cdr3_nt: TGCGCCAGCAGCGGGGGGGGACAGGAAGAGACCCAGTACTTC
d_call: .
clone_size: .
v_call: TRBV5-1
j_call: TRBJ2-5

cdr3_aa: CSVVRSSYEQYF
cdr3_nt: TGCAGCGTTGTACGGAGCTCCTACGAGCAGTACTTC
d_call: .
clone_size: .
v_call: TRBV29-1
j_call: TRBJ2-7

cdr3_aa: CATASDTGELFF
cdr3_nt: TGTGCCACGGCCTCGGACACCGGGGAGCTGTTTTTT
d_call: .
clone_size: .
v_call: TRBV6-5
j_call: TRBJ2-2

cdr3_aa: CSVARGGEQYF
cdr3_nt: TGCAGCGTTGCTCGGGGCGGCGAGCAGTACTTC
d_call: .
clone_size: few
v_call: TRBV29-1
j_call: TRBJ2-7

cdr3_aa: CASSPQGGAQPQHF
cdr3_nt: TGTGCCAGCAGTCCCCAGGGGGGTGCCCAGCCCCAGCATTTT
d_call: TRBD1
clone_size: few
v_call: TRBV28
j_call: TRBJ1-5

cdr3_aa: CASSSGQKWTGLYF
cdr3_nt: TGTGCCAGCAGCTCCGGACAGAAATGGACTGGACTCTACTTC
d_call: .
clone_size: .
v_call: TRBV7-2
j_call: TRBJ2-7

cdr3_aa: CASILSGRSTEAFF
cdr3_nt: TGTGCCAGCATCCTTTCCGGGAGGAGCACTGAAGCTTTCTTT
d_call: .
clone_size: few
v_call: TRBV7-9
j_call: TRBJ1-1

cdr3_aa: CASSEWGQGVTEAFF
cdr3_nt: TGTGCCAGCAGTGAATGGGGACAGGGAGTCACTGAAGCTTTCTTT
d_call: TRBD1
clone_size: .
v_call: TRBV2
j_call: TRBJ1-1

cdr3_aa: CASSLSGYEQYF
cdr3_nt: TGTGCCAGCAGTCTTAGTGGGTACGAGCAGTACTTC
d_call: .
clone_size: many
v_call: TRBV28
j_call: TRBJ2-7

cdr3_aa: CASARDRMPSGANVLTF
cdr3_nt: TGCGCCAGCGCTCGGGACAGGATGCCCTCTGGGGCCAACGTCCTGACTTTC
d_call: TRBD1
clone_size: .
v_call: TRBV5-1
j_call: TRBJ2-6

cdr3_aa: CAIRDLAGGGNEQFF
cdr3_nt: TGTGCCATCAGGGATTTAGCGGGAGGGGGCAATGAGCAGTTCTTC
d_call: TRBD2
clone_size: few
v_call: TRBV10-3
j_call: TRBJ2-1

cdr3_aa: CSASDSSSNQPQHF
cdr3_nt: TGCAGTGCCTCGGACAGTTCTAGCAATCAGCCCCAGCATTTT
d_call: .
clone_size: .
v_call: TRBV20-1
j_call: TRBJ1-5

cdr3_aa: CASSLGRGIRLAGVDNNEQFF
cdr3_nt: TGCGCCAGCAGCCTAGGTAGGGGTATCCGACTAGCGGGAGTAGACAACAATGAGCAGTTCTTC
d_call: TRBD2
clone_size: .
v_call: TRBV4-1
j_call: TRBJ2-1

cdr3_aa: CASSQGGLAAVSSYNEQFF
cdr3_nt: TGCGCCAGCAGCCAAGGGGGACTAGCGGCAGTGAGCTCCTACAATGAGCAGTTCTTC
d_call: TRBD2
clone_size: few
v_call: TRBV4-1
j_call: TRBJ2-1

cdr3_aa: CASTRGTANYGYTF
cdr3_nt: TGTGCCAGCACGAGAGGCACAGCCAACTATGGCTACACCTTC
d_call: .
clone_size: .
v_call: TRBV6-5
j_call: TRBJ1-2

cdr3_aa: CSAEGAPYTQYF
cdr3_nt: TGCAGCGCAGAGGGGGCTCCCTATACGCAGTATTTT
d_call: TRBD1
clone_size: .
v_call: TRBV29-1
j_call: TRBJ2-3

cdr3_aa: CSARIGLSPLHF
cdr3_nt: TGCAGTGCTAGGATCGGCCTATCACCCCTCCACTTT
d_call: .
clone_size: .
v_call: TRBV20-1
j_call: TRBJ1-6

cdr3_aa: CSAIRGGIEAFF
cdr3_nt: TGCAGTGCTATTCGAGGGGGGATCGAAGCTTTCTTT
d_call: .
clone_size: many
v_call: TRBV20-1
j_call: TRBJ1-1

cdr3_aa: CASSDAEGAYNEQFF
cdr3_nt: TGTGCCAGCAGTGACGCGGAGGGAGCTTACAATGAGCAGTTCTTC
d_call: .
clone_size: many
v_call: TRBV6-4
j_call: TRBJ2-1

cdr3_aa: CSARAASGRLGRDTQYF
cdr3_nt: TGCAGTGCTAGAGCCGCTAGCGGAAGACTAGGCCGAGATACGCAGTATTTT
d_call: TRBD2
clone_size: many
v_call: TRBV20-1
j_call: TRBJ2-3

cdr3_aa: CAISGNYEQYF
cdr3_nt: TGTGCCATCAGTGGAAACTACGAGCAGTACTTC
d_call: .
clone_size: many
v_call: TRBV10-3
j_call: TRBJ2-7

cdr3_aa: CASSSRIGTRDRGDYGYTF
cdr3_nt: TGTGCCAGCAGTTCCCGAATTGGTACACGGGACAGGGGCGATTATGGCTACACCTTC
d_call: TRBD1
clone_size: few
v_call: TRBV27
j_call: TRBJ1-2

cdr3_aa: CSVEVQGPEELFF
cdr3_nt: TGCAGCGTTGAGGTACAGGGCCCCGAGGAGCTGTTTTTT
d_call: .
clone_size: .
v_call: TRBV29-1
j_call: TRBJ2-2

cdr3_aa: CASSYKGTGAISGNTIYF
cdr3_nt: TGTGCCAGCAGTTATAAGGGAACAGGGGCAATATCTGGAAACACCATATATTTT
d_call: TRBD1
clone_size: .
v_call: TRBV6-5
j_call: TRBJ1-3

cdr3_aa: CATRKGGMDIQYF
cdr3_nt: TGTGCCACCAGAAAGGGGGGGATGGACATTCAGTACTTC
d_call: .
clone_size: few
v_call: TRBV15
j_call: TRBJ2-4

cdr3_aa: CASSLGTNSPLHF
cdr3_nt: TGTGCCAGCAGCTTAGGAACGAATTCACCCCTCCACTTT
d_call: .
clone_size: few
v_call: TRBV11-2
j_call: TRBJ1-6

cdr3_aa: CASSLSESSTDTQYF
cdr3_nt: TGTGCCAGCAGTCTGTCCGAATCTAGCACAGATACGCAGTATTTT
d_call: .
clone_size: few
v_call: TRBV27
j_call: TRBJ2-3

cdr3_aa: CSAGTAGTSGRTDTQYF
cdr3_nt: TGCAGTGCTGGAACTGCCGGGACTAGCGGCCGCACAGATACGCAGTATTTT
d_call: TRBD2
clone_size: few
v_call: TRBV20-1
j_call: TRBJ2-3

cdr3_aa: CASSSRGLTF
cdr3_nt: TGTGCCAGCAGCTCACGAGGGTTAACCTTC
d_call: .
clone_size: .
v_call: TRBV7-2
j_call: TRBJ1-2

cdr3_aa: CASTGRRETQYF
cdr3_nt: TGTGCCAGCACCGGGCGGAGAGAGACCCAGTACTTC
d_call: .
clone_size: .
v_call: TRBV28
j_call: TRBJ2-5

cdr3_aa: CASSLEHGPLHF
cdr3_nt: TGTGCCAGCAGCCTCGAACATGGGCCCCTCCACTTT
d_call: .
clone_size: many
v_call: TRBV3-1
j_call: TRBJ1-6

cdr3_aa: CAISPGGGNQETQYF
cdr3_nt: TGTGCCATCAGCCCCGGCGGGGGGAACCAAGAGACCCAGTACTTC
d_call: TRBD2
clone_size: .
v_call: TRBV10-3
j_call: TRBJ2-5

cdr3_aa: CASSQYRGTGELFF
cdr3_nt: TGTGCCAGCAGCCAGTACAGGGGCACCGGGGAGCTGTTTTTT
d_call: TRBD1
clone_size: .
v_call: TRBV4-2
j_call: TRBJ2-2